This T cell receptor (beta chain) derives from a study of T cells after yellow fever vaccination. Findings and limits, study-wide: A secondary response was less intense yet reached its peak sooner, at day 5 versus 15. Clonotypes shared by both compartments, CD4 and CD8, made up a small share.

The germline V gene has CDR1 MNHEY and CDR2 SVGAGI. The V end was cut by 2 bases, the J end by 8 bases, with 16 bases between. The CDR3 is made up of 14 amino acids. In this sample, this clonotype turned up a few times. Its antigen remains unknown. TCR cDNA, made by 5'RACE template switching, carried an added universal primer site and UMIs. Each CDR3 protein is one row after TCRdb ran MiXCR on the 5' RACE reads. The profile shows 60,000 to 85,000 distinct CDR3 sequences, about 6.5% of them singletons. The sequence was obtained from a man aged 18 to 29 who received the YFV17D yellow fever vaccine. The chain combines TRBV6-5 with TRBJ2-7, with D possibly being TRBD2 (5 bases). The specimen comprised CD8+ T cells sorted from PBMCs, sampled about 49 days after the first yellow fever vaccination. This CDR3 is CASSYGGTPNQQYV. The DNA for the CDR3 is TGTGCCAGCAGTTACGGAGGTACGCCCAACCAGCAGTACGTC.